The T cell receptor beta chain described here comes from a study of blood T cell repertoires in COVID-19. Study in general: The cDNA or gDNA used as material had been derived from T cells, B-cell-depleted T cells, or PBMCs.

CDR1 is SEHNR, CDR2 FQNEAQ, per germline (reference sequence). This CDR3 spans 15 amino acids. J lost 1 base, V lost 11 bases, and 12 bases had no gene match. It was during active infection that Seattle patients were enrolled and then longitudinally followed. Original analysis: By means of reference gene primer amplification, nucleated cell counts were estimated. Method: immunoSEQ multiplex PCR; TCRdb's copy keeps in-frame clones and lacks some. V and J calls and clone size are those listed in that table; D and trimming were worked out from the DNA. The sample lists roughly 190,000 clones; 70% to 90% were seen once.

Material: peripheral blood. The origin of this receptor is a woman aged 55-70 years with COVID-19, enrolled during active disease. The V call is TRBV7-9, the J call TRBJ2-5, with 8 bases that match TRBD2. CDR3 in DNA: TGTGCCTACGTCCCGGGACTAGACGTCCAAGAGACCCAGTACTTC. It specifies CAYVPGLDVQETQYF.